The next 13 T cell receptor beta chains were all read from a single sample in a study of cytomegalovirus exposure and HLA in healthy donors. In the PCR, 60 Vbeta and 13 Jbeta primers were used. TCRdb's copy holds only in-frame clones and misses some; the assay was immunoSEQ multiplex PCR. Of 110,000 to 150,000 clones listed, over 75% are singletons. Specimen: PBMCs. These TCRs come from a woman aged 30 to 39 in good health and CMV-seronegative.

This clone was counted once. For the CDR3, the DNA is TGTGCCAGCAGTCGGGACAGCCCCTATGGCTACACCTTC. Its translation is CASSRDSPYGYTF. The chain employs TRBV14 and TRBJ1-2, with 7 bases identical to TRBD1. This CDR3 region has 13 residues. Looked up from germline, CDR1 is SGHDN and CDR2 is FVKESK. Unmatched junction bases numbered 5, after V lost 6 bases and J lost 4 bases.

This chain connects TRBV11-2 to TRBJ1-2; D is uncertain. CDR3 length equals 15 residues. CDR1 and CDR2 (germline): SGHAT, FQNNGV. Trimming removed 2 bases at V and 0 bases at J, with 10 bases between. The CDR3 DNA sequence: TGTGCCAGCAGCTTATTCGGGTTCGCTAACTATGGCTACACCTTC. This gives the protein CASSLFGFANYGYTF.

The chain recombines TRBV5-1 with TRBJ2-5, with 10 bases matching TRBD1. J gave up 2 bases and V 2 bases, and 6 bases lay outside the gene matches. Germline V lookup: CDR1 SGHRS, CDR2 YFSETQ. There are 16 residues in the CDR3. In nucleotides, the CDR3 is TGCGCCAGCAGCTTAAGAGGACAGGGGGGTCAAGAGACCCAGTACTTC. Translating gives CASSLRGQGGQETQYF.

The CDR3 bases are TGTGCCAGCAGCCAAGGCGGGGGGGACATTCAGTACTTC. This gives the protein CASSQGGGDIQYF. The V and J genes are TRBV14 and TRBJ2-4, with TRBD2 matching 9 bases. This CDR3 region has 13 residues. Germline trimming cut 1 base from V and 8 bases from J; bases unmatched to any gene: 0. The germline V gene encodes CDR1 SGHDN and CDR2 FVKESK.

The J gene is TRBJ1-2, the V gene TRBV7-8; unclear D gene. The CDR3 has 16 residues. Trimming shortened V by 0 bases and J by 1 base, and 12 bases separated the two germline ends. Germline V lookup: CDR1 SGHVS, CDR2 FQNEAQ. DNA for the CDR3: TGTGCCAGCAGCTTAGCCCAGGCAGACCTTAACTATGGCTACACCTTC. This sequence encodes CASSLAQADLNYGYTF.

The chain uses TRBV9 and TRBJ2-2; TRBD1 might be the D (5 bases). V gave up 0 bases and J gave up 3 bases, with 12 bases separating them. This CDR3 spans 16 amino acids. Germline values: CDR1 SGDLS, CDR2 YYNGEE. CDR3 DNA: TGTGCCAGCAGCGTAGAGGCAGGGCATCACACCGGGGAGCTGTTTTTT. It translates to CASSVEAGHHTGELFF.

This rearrangement joins TRBV5-1 to TRBJ2-7, with TRBD1 as a possible D gene (6 bases). CDR1 is SGHRS, CDR2 YFSETQ, per germline. CDR3 length: 15 residues. Trimming stripped 1 base from V and 3 bases from J, with 14 bases between. The CDR3, as DNA: TGCGCCAGCAGCTTGACTTCCGGGACACGCTACGAGCAGTACTTC. Translated: CASSLTSGTRYEQYF.

The rearrangement joins TRBV9 to TRBJ2-2, with a possible D match to TRBD1 (5 bases). The germline V and J ends were trimmed by 0 bases and 2 bases, with 11 bases remaining between them. Germline loops: CDR1 SGDLS, CDR2 YYNGEE. This CDR3 has 16 residues. CDR3 bases: TGTGCCAGCAGCGTAGGTTTAGGGGTTAACACCGGGGAGCTGTTTTTT. Residues: CASSVGLGVNTGELFF.

The chain recombines TRBV14 with TRBJ2-1; a possible D gene is TRBD2 (6 bases). The CDR3 has 17 amino acids. The V gene's germline CDR1 is SGHDN and CDR2 FVKESK. Trimming took off 4 bases at V and 4 bases at J, with 20 bases between the two ends. The CDR3 DNA sequence: TGTGCCAGCAGCCCACGAGAATTGGGGACTCTATACAATGAGCAGTTCTTC. Its translation: CASSPRELGTLYNEQFF. The full variable domain, its missing parts supplied by reference TRBV14 and TRBJ2-1, is EAGVTQFPSHSVIEKGQTVTLRCDPISGHDNLYWYRRVMGKEIKFLLHFVKESKQDESGMPNNRFLAERTGGTYSTLKVQPAELEDSGVYFCASSPRELGTLYNEQFFGPGTRLTVL.

Here the CDR3 DNA reads TGTGCCAGCAGTTTAAAAGGGACAGGGAACACTGAAGCTTTCTTT. It yields the protein CASSLKGTGNTEAFF. The genes are TRBV13 and TRBJ1-1; 8 nucleotides match TRBD1. This CDR3 is built from 15 residues. CDR1 PRHDT and CDR2 FYEKMQ come from the germline V gene (reference sequence). V shed 6 bases, J shed 1 base, and the junction held 7 bases outside the gene matches.

The chain couples TRBV5-8 to TRBJ1-3, with D maybe TRBD1 (5 bases). The V gene lost 0 bases and the J gene lost 4 bases, with 8 bases spanning the gap. Looked up from germline, CDR1 is SGHTS and CDR2 is YDEGEE. The CDR3 has 14 amino acids. CDR3 residues: CASSLEGVGNTIYF. In DNA form, the CDR3 reads TGTGCCAGCAGCTTGGAAGGGGTAGGAAACACCATATATTTT.

The sample holds a few counts of this clone. The V and J genes are TRBV2 and TRBJ1-2; tentatively, D is TRBD1 (5 bases). Germline CDR1 is SNHLY and CDR2 is FYNNEI. The ends were cut back, 7 bases at V and 2 bases at J, with 14 bases in the middle. The CDR3 has 14 residues. CDR3 coding DNA: TGTGCCAGCACCCGGGGGGTGAAAAACTATGGCTACACCTTC. Protein sequence: CASTRGVKNYGYTF.

The chain combines TRBV6-1 with TRBJ2-1; the match to TRBD2 covers 10 bases. The CDR3 runs to 14 residues. Germline V gene sequence: CDR1 MNHNS, CDR2 SASEGT. V was clipped by 6 bases and J by 4 bases; unmatched bases: 3. CDR3 DNA sequence: TGTGCCAGCAGAAAGCGGGGGGGATACAATGAGCAGTTCTTC. Protein: CASRKRGGYNEQFF.